This passage covers 17 T cell receptor beta chains from one sample sequenced in a study of blood T cell repertoires in COVID-19. Using immunoSEQ multiplex PCR, the repertoire was profiled, and TCRdb retains in-frame clones only, with some absent. This table has 150,000 to 200,000 clones, approximately 86% appearing once. Sequencing was carried out using peripheral blood. These receptors were collected from a man between 65 and 79 years old with acute or convalescent COVID-19.

The chain couples TRBV27 to TRBJ2-7; possible D gene TRBD1, 6 bases. Trimming cost V 0 bases and J 2 bases, with 11 bases left between them. The CDR3 contains 15 residues. Looked up from germline, CDR1 is MNHEY and CDR2 is SMNVEV (reference sequence). CDR3 in amino acids: CASSLSAGTTYEQYF. The CDR3 nucleotides read TGTGCCAGCAGTTTATCTGCAGGGACAACCTACGAGCAGTACTTC.

The chain uses TRBV18 and TRBJ1-5, with D unclear. Per the germline V gene, CDR1 is KGHSH and CDR2 is LQKENI. The CDR3 extends over 15 amino acids. Deletions cut 6 bases from V and 4 bases from J, with 16 bases between. The CDR3 DNA reads as TGTGCCAGCTCCCATAACCCAGATCCAAATCAGCCCCAGCATTTT. This encodes CASSHNPDPNQPQHF.

This chain connects TRBV7-9 to TRBJ2-3; the match to TRBD1 covers 7 bases. The germline gives CDR1 SEHNR, CDR2 FQNEAQ (reference sequence). Germline trimming cut 5 bases from V and 5 bases from J; bases unmatched to any gene: 10. CDR3 size: 15 residues. The CDR3 region is CASSPNRGDLDTQYF. The DNA of the CDR3 is TGTGCCAGCAGCCCGAACAGGGGCGACCTAGATACGCAGTATTTT.

The chain has TRBV2 and TRBJ1-6; 7 bases map to TRBD1. Germline V gene data show CDR1 as SNHLY and CDR2 as FYNNEI. V shed 4 bases and J 6 bases; nucleotides not matched to a gene: 6. The CDR3 has 15 amino acids. The CDR3 here is CASSAGGSFNSPLHF. The DNA for the CDR3 is TGTGCCAGCAGTGCAGGGGGATCGTTTAATTCACCCCTCCACTTT.

The chain joins TRBV6-5 to TRBJ1-3; D is uncertain. Germline V gives CDR1 MNHEY, CDR2 SVGAGI. The ends were cut back, 0 bases at V and 2 bases at J, with 5 bases in the middle. CDR3 length: 14 residues. The CDR3 is CASSYSEAGNTIYF. The DNA of the CDR3 is TGTGCCAGCAGTTACTCCGAGGCTGGAAACACCATATATTTT.

The V and J genes are TRBV5-6 and TRBJ1-5; D gene uncertain. This CDR3 region has 14 residues. V dropped 2 bases and J dropped 3 bases, with 9 bases sitting between them. Germline CDR1 and CDR2: SGHDT and YYEEEE. The CDR3 here is CASSFYRNNQPQHF. CDR3 DNA sequence: TGTGCCAGCAGCTTTTATAGAAACAATCAGCCCCAGCATTTT.

The rearrangement links TRBV5-1 to TRBJ2-3; 11 bases are shared with TRBD2. V shed 0 bases, J shed 5 bases, and the junction held 8 bases outside the gene matches. The CDR3 has 17 residues. Per germline, CDR1 SGHRS and CDR2 YFSETQ. The CDR3 coding sequence is TGCGCCAGCAGCTTGGTCGGGACTAGCGGTGCGGGAGATACGCAGTATTTT. Protein sequence: CASSLVGTSGAGDTQYF.

This clone was detected only once. The chain recombines TRBV12-5 with TRBJ2-7; 8 nucleotides match TRBD1. The CDR3 loop spans 14 amino acids. Germline V gene data show CDR1 as LGHNT and CDR2 as FRNRAP. J was trimmed by 2 bases and V by 5 bases; bases with no gene match: 5. The CDR3 is CASGPGQGTYEQYF. The CDR3 nucleotides read TGTGCTAGTGGTCCCGGACAGGGTACCTACGAGCAGTACTTC.

The chain carries TRBV28 and TRBJ2-6, with no clear D. Deletions cut 8 bases from V and 5 bases from J, with 7 bases between. Germline CDR1 is MDHEN and CDR2 is SYDVKM. The CDR3 has 12 amino acids. This CDR3 is CASGPRANVLTF. The CDR3 nucleotides are TGTGCCAGCGGCCCCCGGGCCAACGTCCTGACTTTC.

The rearrangement uses TRBV7-3 and TRBJ2-2; D might be TRBD1 (6 bases). Germline-derived CDR1 and CDR2 are SGHTA and FQGTGA. The CDR3 totals 17 residues. V lost 3 bases and J 2 bases, leaving 16 bases between the germline ends. The CDR3 reads CASSLTAGAPNTGELFF. The CDR3 region has the DNA TGTGCCAGCAGCTTGACCGCAGGGGCCCCCAACACCGGGGAGCTGTTTTTT. Combining the CDR3 with reference TRBV7-3 and TRBJ2-2 gives the whole variable domain GAGVSQTPSNKVTEKGKYVELRCDPISGHTALYWYRQSLGQGPEFLIYFQGTGAADDSGLPNDRFFAVRPEGSVSTLKIQRTERGDSAVYLCASSLTAGAPNTGELFFGEGSRLTVL.

Concerning this clone itself: An end of the junction differs from the germline gene, which may be a read error. DNA for the CDR3: TGTGCCAGCAACTTAGCGGGAGGGCCCTACAATGAGCAGTTCTTC. It codes for CASNLAGGPYNEQFF. The chain combines TRBV7-2 with TRBJ2-1; the match to TRBD2 covers 11 bases. Germline CDR1 and CDR2: SGHTA and FQGNSA. The CDR3 totals 15 residues.

The chain couples TRBV4-1 to TRBJ2-7; 8 nucleotides line up with TRBD1. V shed 0 bases, J shed 6 bases, and the junction held 13 bases outside the gene matches. The CDR3 extends over 17 amino acids. Per the germline V gene, CDR1 is MGHRA and CDR2 is YSYEKL. The CDR3 protein is CASSQDTGGLGAGEQYF. CDR3 DNA sequence: TGCGCCAGCAGCCAAGACACAGGGGGGTTGGGCGCCGGCGAGCAGTACTTC.

This clone has just a few counts. This sequence joins TRBV28 and TRBJ2-7, with TRBD2 identical over 11 bases. V gave up 3 bases and J gave up 3 bases; unmatched junction bases: 4. This CDR3 has 15 residues. The germline gives CDR1 MDHEN, CDR2 SYDVKM. The CDR3 DNA is TGTGCCAGCAGTTTCCTTACTAGCGGGAGCTACGAGCAGTACTTC. Protein: CASSFLTSGSYEQYF. Using reference TRBV28 and TRBJ2-7 for the parts outside the CDR3, the full variable domain is DVKVTQSSRYLVKRTGEKVFLECVQDMDHENMFWYRQDPGLGLRLIYFSYDVKMKEKGDIPEGYSVSREKKERFSLILESASTNQTSMYLCASSFLTSGSYEQYFGPGTRLTVT.

V gene TRBV10-2 combines with J gene TRBJ1-1, with D possibly being TRBD1 (5 bases). CDR3 size: 15 residues. Germline V lookup: CDR1 WSHSY, CDR2 SAAADI. V was pared by 0 bases and J by 6 bases, with 14 bases between. The chain's CDR3 is CASSESSGEWAEAFF. Written as DNA, the CDR3 is TGCGCCAGCAGTGAGTCGTCGGGGGAATGGGCTGAAGCTTTCTTT.

The chain links TRBV7-9 to TRBJ1-6; D is unresolved. Trimming took off 4 bases at V and 10 bases at J, with 8 bases between the two ends. Per the germline V gene, CDR1 is SEHNR and CDR2 is FQNEAQ (reference sequence). The CDR3 loop spans 12 amino acids. The CDR3 nucleotides read TGTGCCAGCAGCTCCCCGGGGTCACCCCTCCACTTT. It translates to CASSSPGSPLHF.

The chain has TRBV19 and TRBJ1-2, with unresolved D. Germline V gene sequence: CDR1 LNHDA, CDR2 SQIVND (reference sequence). The CDR3 covers 13 residues. Trimming shortened V by 2 bases and J by 8 bases, and 12 bases separated the two germline ends. In nucleotides, the CDR3 is TGTGCCAGTAGTATAAAAGGGAGGGAAGGCTACACCTTC. Amino acid sequence: CASSIKGREGYTF.

V gene TRBV4-1 combines with J gene TRBJ2-1; a weak D match, TRBD2 (7 bases). V was clipped by 5 bases and J by 2 bases, with 16 bases between them. The CDR3 extends over 16 amino acids. CDR1 is MGHRA, CDR2 YSYEKL, per germline. In nucleotides, the CDR3 is TGCGCCAGCAGCGCTTTGGGGGCGGGAGCCTACAATGAGCAGTTCTTC. It yields the protein CASSALGAGAYNEQFF.